The 4 T cell receptor beta chains given below trace back to one sample, sequenced in a study of CD8 T cells in ankylosing spondylitis. Each CDR3 protein gets one entry after TCRdb re-called the 5' RACE reads with MiXCR. The table lists about 42,000 distinct CDR3 sequences, 2.5% to 3% of them singletons, with approximately 4.4% in the top ten. Sequencing was done on a sample of blood, either unsorted or a sorted T cell fraction (not recorded which). The receptors stem from a male donor with ankylosing spondylitis or in good health (not recorded which).

The sample holds many counts of this clonotype. The CDR3 sequence is CASSGPYGGWRLETQYF. Here the CDR3 DNA reads TGTGCCAGCAGCGGGCCTTATGGCGGGTGGCGTCTAGAGACCCAGTACTTC. The chain carries TRBV9 and TRBJ2-5, with D perhaps TRBD2 (5 bases). V was shortened by 3 bases and J by 4 bases, with 22 bases between the two germline ends. The CDR3 loop spans 17 amino acids. In germline, CDR1 is SGDLS, CDR2 YYNGEE. Supplemented by reference TRBV9 and TRBJ2-5, the full variable domain reads DSGVTQTPKHLITATGQRVTLRCSPRSGDLSVYWYQQSLDQGLQFLIQYYNGEERAKGNILERFSAQQFPDLHSELNLSSLELGDSALYFCASSGPYGGWRLETQYFGPGTRLLVL.

In its sample, this clonotype was seen many times. This chain joins TRBV9 and TRBJ2-7, with 8 bases fitting TRBD2. The CDR3 runs to 14 residues. V gave up 4 bases and J gave up 3 bases; unmatched junction bases: 6. CDR1 and CDR2 (germline): SGDLS, YYNGEE. The CDR3 nucleotides read TGTGCCAGCAGCCCTTGGACTAGCCTCTACGAGCAGTACTTC. The encoded protein is CASSPWTSLYEQYF. Using reference TRBV9 and TRBJ2-7 for the parts outside the CDR3, the full variable domain is DSGVTQTPKHLITATGQRVTLRCSPRSGDLSVYWYQQSLDQGLQFLIQYYNGEERAKGNILERFSAQQFPDLHSELNLSSLELGDSALYFCASSPWTSLYEQYFGPGTRLTVT.

The table lists this clonotype with many counts. The J gene is TRBJ1-2, the V gene TRBV9; D is uncertain. V was trimmed by 4 bases and J by 2 bases, leaving 9 bases between them. CDR1 SGDLS and CDR2 YYNGEE come from the germline V gene. The CDR3 runs 13 residues. The CDR3 loop reads CASSSGPNYGYTF. CDR3 DNA: TGTGCCAGCAGCTCAGGACCCAACTATGGCTACACCTTC.

This clonotype has at least ten counts. This chain connects TRBV9 to TRBJ2-4; 7 bases are a match to TRBD2. The CDR3 totals 14 residues. V was pared by 0 bases and J by 5 bases, with 2 bases of the junction left unmatched. Germline CDR1 reads SGDLS; CDR2 reads YYNGEE. The DNA for the CDR3 is TGTGCCAGCAGCGTAGGCCTAGCGGAAAACATTCAGTACTTC. Translation: CASSVGLAENIQYF.